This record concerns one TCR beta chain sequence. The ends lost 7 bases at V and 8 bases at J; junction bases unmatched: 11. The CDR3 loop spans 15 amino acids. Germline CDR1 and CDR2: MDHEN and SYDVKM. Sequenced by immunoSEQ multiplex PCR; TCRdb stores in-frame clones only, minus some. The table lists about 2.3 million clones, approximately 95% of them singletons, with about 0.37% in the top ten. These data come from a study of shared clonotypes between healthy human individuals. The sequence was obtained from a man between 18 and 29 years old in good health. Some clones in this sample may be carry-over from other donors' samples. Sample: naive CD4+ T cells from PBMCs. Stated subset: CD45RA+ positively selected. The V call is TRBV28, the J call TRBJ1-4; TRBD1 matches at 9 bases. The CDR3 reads CASTQQGAGGEKLFF. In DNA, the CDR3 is TGTGCCAGCACCCAACAGGGGGCGGGTGGGGAAAAACTGTTTTTT.